This TCR beta chain originates from a study of T cells in Graves' hyperthyroidism and ophthalmopathy. Study-level points and caveats: Ophthalmopathy was predicted by the model a median of 6.5 months ahead of onset.

V lost 4 bases to trimming and J lost 8 bases, with 12 bases between them. The CDR3 contains 14 residues. Germline values: CDR1 KGHSH, CDR2 LQKENI. This clonotype was counted ten times or more. Its antigen is as yet unknown. Amplified TCR beta CDR3 regions came from RNA transcripts. TCR CDR3 underwent first-round RT-PCR with the HTBI primer set. TCRdb re-called the multiplex PCR reads with MiXCR, one entry per CDR3 protein. The sample holds approximately 530,000 distinct CDR3 sequences; approximately 15% are singletons and the top ten take 18%. This chain joins TRBV18 and TRBJ1-6, with D perhaps matching TRBD1 (6 bases). This receptor was taken from a young woman with Graves' hyperthyroidism. The sample comprised blood. CDR3 region: CASSLTGTDSPLHF. CDR3 sequence (DNA): TGTGCCAGCTCACTTACAGGGACTGATTCACCCCTCCACTTT.